These 30 T cell receptor beta chains originate from one sample sequenced in a study of OX40 agonist ivuxolimab in advanced cancers. Sequencing used immunoSEQ multiplex PCR; TCRdb keeps in-frame clones, though not all of them. The profile shows about 81,000 clones, more than 75% of them singletons. The specimen was CD4+ or CD8+ T cells sorted from blood, collected in a trial of the OX40 agonist ivuxolimab. The source of these receptors is an adult with an advanced solid tumor such as melanoma, head and neck, liver or kidney cancer.

V usage is TRBV11-1 and J usage is TRBJ1-2, with TRBD1 identical over 8 bases. Trimming at V came to 5 bases and at J to 3 bases, leaving 5 bases not matched to a gene. Looked up from germline, CDR1 is SGHAT and CDR2 is FQDESV (reference sequence). The CDR3 length is 14 residues. The CDR3 reads CASSPLGQDYGYTF. The CDR3 DNA reads TGTGCCAGCAGCCCCTTGGGACAGGACTATGGCTACACCTTC.

The gene calls are TRBV6-1 and TRBJ2-2; no reliable D call. Germline V lookup: CDR1 MNHNS, CDR2 SASEGT. This CDR3 contains 11 residues. Trimming stripped 8 bases from V and 1 base from J, with 2 bases between. CDR3 amino acids: CASRNTGELFF. CDR3 DNA: TGTGCCAGCCGGAACACCGGGGAGCTGTTTTTT.

Of note for this clone: The conserved closing phenylalanine or tryptophan is absent in this CDR3, likely reflecting a read error. The CDR3 protein is CASGVRSPLHL. The DNA of the CDR3 is TGTGCCAGCGGTGTAAGGTCACCCCTCCACCTT. V gene TRBV6-5 combines with J gene TRBJ1-6, with unresolved D. The CDR3 has 11 residues. Germline V gene sequence: CDR1 MNHEY, CDR2 SVGAGI. V lost 8 bases to trimming and J lost 10 bases, with 9 bases between them.

This rearrangement joins TRBV7-8 to TRBJ2-3; D perhaps matches TRBD1 (6 bases). This CDR3 has 15 amino acids. Germline V gene data show CDR1 as SGHVS and CDR2 as FQNEAQ. Deletions cut 0 bases from V and 2 bases from J, with 9 bases between. In DNA form, the CDR3 reads TGTGCCAGCAGCTTAGCCGTGGGGGCCACAGATACGCAGTATTTT. It codes for CASSLAVGATDTQYF. Together with reference TRBV7-8 and TRBJ2-3, the CDR3 gives the full variable domain: GAGVSQSPRYKVAKRGQDVALRCDPISGHVSLFWYQQALGQGPEFLTYFQNEAQLDKSGLPSDRFFAERPEGSVSTLKIQRTQQEDSAVYLCASSLAVGATDTQYFGPGTRLTVL.

The gene calls are TRBV5-1 and TRBJ2-7; D tentatively fits TRBD1 or TRBD2 (6 bases each). The CDR3 is 17 residues long. V was cut by 4 bases and J by 3 bases, with 23 bases left in between. CDR1 and CDR2 (germline): SGHRS, YFSETQ. Here the CDR3 reads CASSPGWGALDGYEQYF. The CDR3, as DNA: TGCGCCAGCAGCCCGGGGTGGGGGGCCCTAGACGGCTACGAGCAGTACTTC.

V usage is TRBV5-8 and J usage is TRBJ2-7; 8 positions agree with TRBD1. The CDR3 extends over 15 amino acids. After removal of 4 bases from V and 3 bases from J, the junction contained 9 bases not matched to a gene. In germline, CDR1 is SGHTS, CDR2 YDEGEE. CDR3 bases: TGTGCCAGCAGCGCCCCGGGACAGGTGTTCTACGAGCAGTACTTC. Encoded protein: CASSAPGQVFYEQYF.

V gene TRBV6-1 combines with J gene TRBJ2-3, with D possibly TRBD1 on 5 matching bases. Per germline, CDR1 MNHNS and CDR2 SASEGT. The CDR3 is 14 amino acids. The germline V and J ends were trimmed by 4 bases and 2 bases, with 10 bases remaining between them. CDR3 loop: CASSVQGFTDTQYF. The CDR3 DNA is TGTGCCAGCAGTGTGCAGGGTTTCACAGATACGCAGTATTTT.

DNA of the CDR3: TGTGCCAGCAGTCAGACAGGGGGCTACGAGCAGTACTTC. This translates into CASSQTGGYEQYF. The J gene is TRBJ2-7, the V gene TRBV6-5; 9 bases are shared with TRBD1. V was clipped by 5 bases and J by 3 bases; unmatched bases: 2. Per germline, CDR1 MNHEY and CDR2 SVGAGI. This CDR3 is 13 amino acids long.

This clone has a single count. This chain connects TRBV7-2 to TRBJ1-3; no definite D call. This CDR3 has 12 residues. Germline V lookup: CDR1 SGHTA, CDR2 FQGNSA. Trimming removed 3 bases at V and 10 bases at J, with 10 bases between. The CDR3 DNA follows: TGTGCCAGCAGCTTTCTAGGCGGGACCATATATTTT. Translating it yields CASSFLGGTIYF.

The chain uses TRBV10-3 and TRBJ2-1; 7 nucleotides align to TRBD1. V lost 6 bases and J lost 0; bases outside the gene matches: 11. Germline CDR1 and CDR2: ENHRY and SYGVKD. The CDR3 is 17 residues long. CDR3 DNA: TGTGCCATCAGAGATCTCGCAGGGGGTTCCTCCTACAATGAGCAGTTCTTC. Its protein product is CAIRDLAGGSSYNEQFF.

The rearrangement joins TRBV7-3 to TRBJ2-1; tentative D call: TRBD1 (5 bases). CDR1 and CDR2 (germline): SGHTA, FQGTGA. Trimming stripped 0 bases from V and 8 bases from J, with 8 bases between. This CDR3 has 13 residues. This chain's CDR3 is CASSLTRADEQFF. The DNA of the CDR3 is TGTGCCAGCAGCTTAACCAGGGCCGATGAGCAGTTCTTC. The whole variable domain, remainder taken from reference TRBV7-3 and TRBJ2-1, is GAGVSQTPSNKVTEKGKYVELRCDPISGHTALYWYRQSLGQGPEFLIYFQGTGAADDSGLPNDRFFAVRPEGSVSTLKIQRTERGDSAVYLCASSLTRADEQFFGPGTRLTVL.

The chain has TRBV11-3 and TRBJ1-1, with unresolved D. The V end was cut by 4 bases, the J end by 3 bases, with 3 bases between. The CDR3 consists of 11 residues. Per germline, CDR1 SGHNT and CDR2 YENEEA. The CDR3 region has the DNA TGTGCCAGCAGCTCTGACACTGAAGCTTTCTTT. This codes for CASSSDTEAFF.

CDR3 loop: CASSVAGHSNNEQFF. The CDR3, as DNA: TGTGCCAGCAGCGTAGCGGGGCACTCAAACAATGAGCAGTTCTTC. The chain uses TRBV9 and TRBJ2-1; TRBD1 or TRBD2 may be the D gene (5 bases each). Germline CDR1 and CDR2: SGDLS and YYNGEE. The CDR3 is made up of 15 amino acids. Trimming shortened V by 0 bases and J by 5 bases, and 12 bases separated the two germline ends.

J is TRBJ2-1 and V is TRBV18; no clear D gene. The CDR3 length is 14 residues. The germline V and J ends were trimmed by 2 bases and 9 bases, with 14 bases remaining between them. Germline CDR1 reads KGHSH; CDR2 reads LQKENI. CDR3 protein: CASSPVGYESEQFF. The CDR3 DNA sequence: TGTGCCAGCTCACCAGTGGGTTACGAAAGTGAGCAGTTCTTC.

This clone showed up just a few times. The chain combines TRBV19 with TRBJ2-6; D possibly corresponds to TRBD1 (6 bases). V was pared by 7 bases and J by 0 bases, with 13 bases between. This CDR3 spans 16 amino acids. The V gene's germline CDR1 is LNHDA and CDR2 SQIVND (reference sequence). This CDR3 is CASNEGQFSGANVLTF. The CDR3 region has the DNA TGTGCCAGTAATGAGGGACAATTCTCTGGGGCCAACGTCCTGACTTTC.

As concerns this clone: The junction departs from the called germline gene at one end, perhaps through a read error. This chain joins TRBV7-7 and TRBJ1-5; D is unclear. This CDR3 spans 13 amino acids. CDR1 and CDR2 (germline): SSHAT, FNYEAQ (reference sequence). CDR3 sequence: CASSLELGQPQHF. The CDR3, as DNA: TGTGCTAGCAGCTTAGAGTTGGGTCAGCCCCAGCATTTT.

The rearrangement joins TRBV5-1 to TRBJ2-5; 11 positions match TRBD2. With V trimmed by 0 bases and J by 5 bases, 6 bases remained unmatched. The germline V gene encodes CDR1 SGHRS and CDR2 YFSETQ. The CDR3 spans 16 residues. CDR3 sequence: CASSLEGTSGGETQYF. The CDR3, as DNA: TGCGCCAGCAGCTTGGAAGGGACTAGCGGCGGGGAGACCCAGTACTTC.

This clone was seen more than once but under ten times. This chain connects TRBV9 to TRBJ1-4, with a weak D call TRBD1 (6 bases). CDR1 is SGDLS, CDR2 YYNGEE, per germline. This CDR3 has 17 amino acids. Trimming cost V 4 bases and J 7 bases, with 23 bases left between them. CDR3 nucleotide sequence: TGTGCCAGCAGCCCACCCGGTACAGGGTCAAGAGGTGAAAAACTGTTTTTT. It specifies CASSPPGTGSRGEKLFF.

V usage is TRBV11-2 and J usage is TRBJ2-2; D is ambiguous. Trimming stripped 0 bases from V and 3 bases from J, with 11 bases between. The CDR3 runs 16 residues. Germline loops: CDR1 SGHAT, CDR2 FQNNGV. The CDR3 bases are TGTGCCAGCAGCTTAGATGGCAGGCTCTACACCGGGGAGCTGTTTTTT. Translation gives CASSLDGRLYTGELFF. The full variable domain, completed using reference TRBV11-2 and TRBJ2-2, is EAGVAQSPRYKIIEKRQSVAFWCNPISGHATLYWYQQILGQGPKLLIQFQNNGVVDDSQLPKDRFSAERLKGVDSTLKIQPAKLEDSAVYLCASSLDGRLYTGELFFGEGSRLTVL.

Written as DNA, the CDR3 is TGTGCCAGCAGCGCGGGACTGAGCAGCTCCTACAATGAGCAGTTCTTC. Translation: CASSAGLSSSYNEQFF. This chain links TRBV9 with TRBJ2-1, with D perhaps TRBD2 (6 bases). CDR3 size: 16 residues. The germline V gene has CDR1 SGDLS and CDR2 YYNGEE. Trimming stripped 3 bases from V and 0 bases from J, with 13 bases between.

The V call is TRBV29-1, the J call TRBJ2-3; D remains unclear. Trimming stripped 5 bases from V and 3 bases from J, with 15 bases between. In germline, CDR1 is SQVTM, CDR2 ANQGSEA. The CDR3 extends over 14 amino acids. The CDR3 DNA reads as TGCAGCGTTCCCGTTGGCAGTCGAACAGATACGCAGTATTTT. Translated: CSVPVGSRTDTQYF.

The chain joins TRBV27 to TRBJ2-2; the D gene is possibly TRBD2 (7 bases). The CDR3 is 15 amino acids. V lost 8 bases and J 0 bases, leaving 13 bases between the germline ends. The germline V gene has CDR1 MNHEY and CDR2 SMNVEV (reference sequence). In DNA form, the CDR3 reads TGTGCCAGCTATCGGGGGGCTTCGAACACCGGGGAGCTGTTTTTT. Translation: CASYRGASNTGELFF.

This clone was observed a single time. The gene calls are TRBV9 and TRBJ2-3; D remains unclear. This CDR3 is built from 13 residues. In germline, CDR1 is SGDLS, CDR2 YYNGEE. V gave up 0 bases and J gave up 1 base, with 3 bases separating them. The CDR3 protein is CASSVGGTDTQYF. CDR3 in DNA: TGTGCCAGCAGCGTAGGTGGCACAGATACGCAGTATTTT.

V gene TRBV15 combines with J gene TRBJ2-7, with TRBD1 matching over 7 bases. This CDR3 comprises 13 residues. Germline loops: CDR1 LNHNV, CDR2 YYDKDF (reference sequence). With 1 base clipped from V and 5 bases from J, the junction kept 2 bases outside the gene matches. CDR3 protein: CATSRVGTDEQYF. The CDR3 nucleotides read TGTGCCACCAGCAGAGTAGGGACAGACGAGCAGTACTTC.

The gene calls are TRBV29-1 and TRBJ1-2; weak D call: TRBD1 (5 bases). Germline V CDR1 and CDR2: SQVTM, ANQGSEA. The CDR3 consists of 12 residues. The ends were cut back, 4 bases at V and 3 bases at J, with 9 bases in the middle. In nucleotides, the CDR3 is TGCAGCGTTGTCCAGGGTGACTATGGCTACACCTTC. It codes for CSVVQGDYGYTF.

This rearrangement joins TRBV6-1 to TRBJ1-6; no clear D gene. CDR1 is MNHNS, CDR2 SASEGT, per germline. Trimming cost V 6 bases and J 12 bases, with 15 bases left between them. This CDR3 has 13 amino acids. The CDR3 DNA is TGTGCCAGCAGAGACCATCGTAGTCAACCCCTCCACTTT. Protein sequence: CASRDHRSQPLHF.

The chain joins TRBV11-2 to TRBJ2-7, with D possibly being TRBD2 (5 bases). Per the germline V gene, CDR1 is SGHAT and CDR2 is FQNNGV. The ends were cut back, 6 bases at V and 6 bases at J, with 18 bases in the middle. The CDR3 consists of 14 residues. The CDR3 region is CASRPDERPTEQYF. DNA of the CDR3: TGTGCCAGCAGGCCTGATGAGCGGCCCACCGAGCAGTACTTC.

The chain's CDR3 is CASRVQGTQAGELFF. The CDR3 coding sequence is TGTGCCAGCAGGGTGCAGGGGACACAAGCCGGGGAGCTGTTTTTT. The chain links TRBV5-4 to TRBJ2-2; possibly TRBD1 for D (6 bases). V was clipped by 5 bases and J by 6 bases, with 17 bases between them. The CDR3 runs 15 residues. CDR1 and CDR2 (germline): SGHNT, YYREEE (reference sequence). Looking up the rest from reference TRBV5-4 and TRBJ2-2 gives the full variable domain: ETGVTQSPTHLIKTRGQQVTLRCSSQSGHNTVSWYQQALGQGPQFIFQYYREEENGRGNFPPRFSGLQFPNYSSELNVNALELDDSALYLCASRVQGTQAGELFFGEGSRLTVL.

This rearrangement joins TRBV9 to TRBJ2-5; either TRBD1 or TRBD2 may fit D (6 bases each). CDR1 and CDR2 from the germline V gene are SGDLS and YYNGEE. CDR3 length: 12 residues. V dropped 7 bases and J dropped 4 bases, with 11 bases sitting between them. CDR3 residues: CASGGGAETQYF. CDR3 coding DNA: TGTGCCAGCGGGGGCGGGGCAGAGACCCAGTACTTC.

This chain links TRBV5-5 with TRBJ1-5; TRBD1 agrees at 7 bases. The CDR3 has 16 amino acids. Germline CDR1 reads SGHKS; CDR2 reads YYEKEE (reference sequence). The junction had 17 bases not matched to a gene; V was cut back by 4 bases and J by 10 bases. This CDR3 reads CASSPSIDRVDLPQHF. In DNA form, the CDR3 reads TGTGCCAGCAGCCCCTCGATAGACAGGGTAGATCTACCCCAGCATTTT.